This T cell receptor beta chain was profiled in a study of blood T cell repertoires in COVID-19. Overall study context: Collection of acute and convalescent COVID-19 samples took place in the United States, Italy and Spain. PBMCs, B-cell-depleted T cells, or T cells were the source of the cDNA or gDNA that made up the material.

Sequencing used immunoSEQ multiplex PCR; TCRdb keeps in-frame clones, though not all of them. The sample holds roughly 250,000 clones; more than 65% are singletons and the top ten take 4%. Trimming left V 4 bases short and J 3 bases short, with 10 bases between. CDR1 MGHRA and CDR2 YSYEKL come from the germline V gene. The CDR3 totals 13 residues. Sequenced material: peripheral blood. The TCR sequence derives from a woman in her thirties or forties with active or convalescent COVID-19. The V call is TRBV4-1, the J call TRBJ2-7; TRBD1 is a possible D gene (6 bases). This CDR3 is CASSLRQDYEQYF. The DNA for the CDR3 is TGCGCCAGCAGCCTCCGACAGGACTACGAGCAGTACTTC.